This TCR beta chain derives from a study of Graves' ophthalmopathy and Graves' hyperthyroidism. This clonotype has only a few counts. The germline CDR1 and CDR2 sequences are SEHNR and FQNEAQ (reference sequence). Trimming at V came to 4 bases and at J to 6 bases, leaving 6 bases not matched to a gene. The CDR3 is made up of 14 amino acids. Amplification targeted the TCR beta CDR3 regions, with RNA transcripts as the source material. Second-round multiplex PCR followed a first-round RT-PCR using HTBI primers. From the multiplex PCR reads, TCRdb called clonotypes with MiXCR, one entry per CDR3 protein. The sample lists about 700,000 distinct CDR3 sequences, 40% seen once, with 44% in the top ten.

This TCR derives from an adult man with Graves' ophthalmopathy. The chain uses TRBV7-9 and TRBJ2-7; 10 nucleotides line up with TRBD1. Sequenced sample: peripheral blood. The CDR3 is CASSSSGTGVEQYF. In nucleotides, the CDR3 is TGTGCCAGCAGCTCATCCGGGACAGGGGTCGAGCAGTACTTC.